This T cell receptor (beta chain) appears in the sequencing data of a study of identifying expanded T cells in peripheral blood. No infections or other immune events were documented during collection. TCRdb's copy holds only in-frame clones and misses some; the assay was immunoSEQ multiplex PCR. In the table there are approximately 79,000 clones, 90% of which are singletons. Broader study findings: Across healthy donors, higher total template counts meant significantly greater approximately two-week count variance. Technical replicates showed around 1.2 changed clones; two weeks 15 to 20; four weeks 19.

Points on this clone: What it recognizes is unknown.

V shed 7 bases and J shed 5 bases, with 18 bases lying between them. The germline gives CDR1 MGHRA, CDR2 YSYEKL. The CDR3 runs to 15 residues. Sequenced sample: blood. The chain has TRBV4-1 and TRBJ2-1; perhaps D is TRBD1 or TRBD2 (5 bases each). The receptor was isolated from a person aged 18-70 years in good health. CDR3: CASTLRGEVDNEQFF. In DNA form, the CDR3 reads TGCGCCAGCACCCTAAGGGGAGAGGTAGACAATGAGCAGTTCTTC.